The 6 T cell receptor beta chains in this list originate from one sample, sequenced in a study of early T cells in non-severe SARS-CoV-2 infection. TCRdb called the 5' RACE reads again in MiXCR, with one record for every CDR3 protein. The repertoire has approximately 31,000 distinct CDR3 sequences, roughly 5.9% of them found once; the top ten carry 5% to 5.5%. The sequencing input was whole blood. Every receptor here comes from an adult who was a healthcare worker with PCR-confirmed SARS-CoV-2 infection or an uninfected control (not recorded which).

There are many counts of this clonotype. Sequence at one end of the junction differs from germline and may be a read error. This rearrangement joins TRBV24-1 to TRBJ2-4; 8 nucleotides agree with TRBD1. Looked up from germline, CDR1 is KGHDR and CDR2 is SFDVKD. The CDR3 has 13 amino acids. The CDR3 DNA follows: TGTGCCACCAGTGCTCCTTGGACGGGGACAGGTTGCTTC. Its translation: CATSAPWTGTGCF.

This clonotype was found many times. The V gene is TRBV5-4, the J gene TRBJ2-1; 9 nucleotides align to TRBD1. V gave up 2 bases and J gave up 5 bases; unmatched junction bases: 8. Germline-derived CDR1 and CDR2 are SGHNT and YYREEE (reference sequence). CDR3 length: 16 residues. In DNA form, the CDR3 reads TGTGCCAGCAGCTTTAACAGGGGGCAGGAAAACAATGAGCAGTTCTTC. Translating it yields CASSFNRGQENNEQFF. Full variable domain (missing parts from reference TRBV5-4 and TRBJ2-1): ETGVTQSPTHLIKTRGQQVTLRCSSQSGHNTVSWYQQALGQGPQFIFQYYREEENGRGNFPPRFSGLQFPNYSSELNVNALELDDSALYLCASSFNRGQENNEQFFGPGTRLTVL.

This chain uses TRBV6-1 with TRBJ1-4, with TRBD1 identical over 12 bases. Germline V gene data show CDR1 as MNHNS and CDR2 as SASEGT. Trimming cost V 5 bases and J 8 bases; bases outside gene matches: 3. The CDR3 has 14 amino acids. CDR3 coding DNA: TGTGCCAGCAGTTCCGGGACAGGGGGCGAAAAACTGTTTTTT. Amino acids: CASSSGTGGEKLFF.

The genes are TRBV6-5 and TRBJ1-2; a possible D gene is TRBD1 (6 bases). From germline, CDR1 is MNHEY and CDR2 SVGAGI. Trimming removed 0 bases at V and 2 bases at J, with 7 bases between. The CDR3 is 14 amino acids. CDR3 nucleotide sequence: TGTGCCAGCAGTTACTCGGACAGAAACTATGGCTACACCTTC. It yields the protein CASSYSDRNYGYTF.

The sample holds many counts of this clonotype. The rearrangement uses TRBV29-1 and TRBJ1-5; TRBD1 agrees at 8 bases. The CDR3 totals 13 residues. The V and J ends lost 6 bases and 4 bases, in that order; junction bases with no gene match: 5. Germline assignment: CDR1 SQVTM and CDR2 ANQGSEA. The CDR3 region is CSVWTGLNQPQHF. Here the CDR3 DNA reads TGCAGCGTGTGGACAGGGTTGAATCAGCCCCAGCATTTT.

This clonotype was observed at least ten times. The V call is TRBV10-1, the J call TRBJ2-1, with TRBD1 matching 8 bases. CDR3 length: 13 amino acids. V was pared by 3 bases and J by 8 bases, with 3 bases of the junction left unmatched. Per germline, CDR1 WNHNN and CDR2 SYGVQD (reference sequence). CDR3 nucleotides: TGCGCCAGCAGTGAACAGGGGGGCCATGAGCAGTTCTTC. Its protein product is CASSEQGGHEQFF.